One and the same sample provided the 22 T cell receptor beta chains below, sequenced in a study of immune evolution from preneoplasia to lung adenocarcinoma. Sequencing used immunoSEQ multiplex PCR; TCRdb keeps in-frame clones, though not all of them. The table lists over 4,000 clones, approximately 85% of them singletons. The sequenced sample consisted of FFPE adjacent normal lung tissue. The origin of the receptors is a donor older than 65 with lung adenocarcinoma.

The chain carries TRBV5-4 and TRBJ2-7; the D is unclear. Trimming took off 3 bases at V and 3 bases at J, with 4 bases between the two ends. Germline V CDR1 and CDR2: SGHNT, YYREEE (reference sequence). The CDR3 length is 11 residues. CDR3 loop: CASSSHYEQYF. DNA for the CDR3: TGTGCCAGCAGCTCGCACTACGAGCAGTACTTC.

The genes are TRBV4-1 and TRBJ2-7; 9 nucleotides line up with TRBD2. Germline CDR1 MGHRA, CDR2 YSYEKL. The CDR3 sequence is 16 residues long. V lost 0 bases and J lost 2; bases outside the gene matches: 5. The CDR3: CASSQDYGGRAYEQYF. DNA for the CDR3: TGCGCCAGCAGCCAAGATTACGGCGGGAGGGCCTACGAGCAGTACTTC.

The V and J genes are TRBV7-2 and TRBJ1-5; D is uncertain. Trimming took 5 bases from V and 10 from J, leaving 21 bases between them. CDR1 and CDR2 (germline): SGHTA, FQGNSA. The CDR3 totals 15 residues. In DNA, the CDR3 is TGTGCCAGCAGCCCAGCTGGAACCGAGATCAGCCCCCAGCATTTT. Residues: CASSPAGTEISPQHF.

CDR3 DNA sequence: TGCGCCAGCAAGGGGGGGGCAGGGGGGCCCGGCAATGAGCAGTTCTTC. Residues: CASKGGAGGPGNEQFF. This chain uses TRBV5-1 with TRBJ2-1; D tentatively fits TRBD1 or TRBD2 (7 bases each). Germline V gene lookup returns CDR1 SGHRS and CDR2 YFSETQ. V was shortened by 6 bases and J by 6 bases, with 22 bases between the two germline ends. CDR3 length equals 16 residues.

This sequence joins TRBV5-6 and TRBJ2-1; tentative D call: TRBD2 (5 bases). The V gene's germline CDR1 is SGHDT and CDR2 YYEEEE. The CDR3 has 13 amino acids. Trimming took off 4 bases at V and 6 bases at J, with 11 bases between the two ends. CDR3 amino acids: CASSLVGVNEQFF. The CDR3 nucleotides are TGTGCCAGCAGCCTGGTGGGAGTCAATGAGCAGTTCTTC.

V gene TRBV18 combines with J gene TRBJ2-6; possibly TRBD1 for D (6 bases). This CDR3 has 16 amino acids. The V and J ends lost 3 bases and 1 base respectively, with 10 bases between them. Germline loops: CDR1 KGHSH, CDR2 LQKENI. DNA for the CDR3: TGTGCCAGCTCACCGAACAGGGTTTCTGGGGCCAACGTCCTGACTTTC. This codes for CASSPNRVSGANVLTF.

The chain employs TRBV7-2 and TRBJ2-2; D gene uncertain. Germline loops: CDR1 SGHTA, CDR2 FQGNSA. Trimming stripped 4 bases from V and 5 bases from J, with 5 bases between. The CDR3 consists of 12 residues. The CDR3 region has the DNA TGTGCCAGCAGCTCACAGACCGGGGAGCTGTTTTTT. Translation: CASSSQTGELFF.

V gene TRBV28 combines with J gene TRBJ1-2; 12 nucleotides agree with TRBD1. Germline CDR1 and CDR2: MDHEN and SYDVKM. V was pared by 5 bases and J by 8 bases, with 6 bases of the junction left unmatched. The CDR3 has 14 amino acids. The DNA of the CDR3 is TGTGCCAGCAGTGGGGGACAGGGGGCTCGAGGCTACACCTTC. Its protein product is CASSGGQGARGYTF.

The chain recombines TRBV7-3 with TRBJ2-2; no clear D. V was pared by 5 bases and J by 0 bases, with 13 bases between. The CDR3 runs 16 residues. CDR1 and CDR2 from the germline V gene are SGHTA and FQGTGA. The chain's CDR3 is CASSANPTTNTGELFF. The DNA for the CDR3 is TGTGCCAGCAGCGCTAACCCCACAACGAACACCGGGGAGCTGTTTTTT.

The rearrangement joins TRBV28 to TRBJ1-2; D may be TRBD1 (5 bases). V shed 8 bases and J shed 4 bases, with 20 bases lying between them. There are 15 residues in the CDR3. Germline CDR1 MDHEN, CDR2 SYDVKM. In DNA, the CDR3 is TGTGCCAGCTACTCAGACCCGGGGGTGGGCTATGGCTACACCTTC. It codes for CASYSDPGVGYGYTF.

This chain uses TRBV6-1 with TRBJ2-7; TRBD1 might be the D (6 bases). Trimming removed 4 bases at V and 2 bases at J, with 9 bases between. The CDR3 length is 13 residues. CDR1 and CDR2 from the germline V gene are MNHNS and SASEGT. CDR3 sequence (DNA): TGTGCCAGCAGTGGCAGGGGCCCCTACGAGCAGTACTTC. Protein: CASSGRGPYEQYF.

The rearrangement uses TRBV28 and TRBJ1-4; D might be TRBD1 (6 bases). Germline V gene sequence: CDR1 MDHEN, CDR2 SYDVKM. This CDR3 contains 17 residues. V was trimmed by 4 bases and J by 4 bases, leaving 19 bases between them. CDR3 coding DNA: TGTGCCAGCAGTTCATCTACAGGGTCGGGGATTAATGAAAAACTGTTTTTT. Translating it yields CASSSSTGSGINEKLFF.

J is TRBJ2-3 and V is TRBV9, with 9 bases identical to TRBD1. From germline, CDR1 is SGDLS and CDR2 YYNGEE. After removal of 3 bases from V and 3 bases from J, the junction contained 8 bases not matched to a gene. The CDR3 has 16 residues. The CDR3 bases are TGTGCCAGCAGCGAGAGACAGGGGGAAGGGACAGATACGCAGTATTTT. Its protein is CASSERQGEGTDTQYF.

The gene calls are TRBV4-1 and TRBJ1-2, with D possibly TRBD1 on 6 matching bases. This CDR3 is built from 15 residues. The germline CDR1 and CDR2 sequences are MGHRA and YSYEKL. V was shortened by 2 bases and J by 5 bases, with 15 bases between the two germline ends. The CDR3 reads CASSQKDSPTYGYTF. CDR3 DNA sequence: TGCGCCAGCAGCCAAAAGGACAGTCCCACATATGGCTACACCTTC.

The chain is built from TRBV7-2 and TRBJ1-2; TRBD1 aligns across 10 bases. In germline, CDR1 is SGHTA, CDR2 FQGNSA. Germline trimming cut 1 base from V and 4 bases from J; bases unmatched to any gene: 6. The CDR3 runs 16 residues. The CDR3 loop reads CASSLVWDRGIYGYTF. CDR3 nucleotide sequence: TGTGCCAGCAGCTTAGTTTGGGACAGGGGTATCTATGGCTACACCTTC.

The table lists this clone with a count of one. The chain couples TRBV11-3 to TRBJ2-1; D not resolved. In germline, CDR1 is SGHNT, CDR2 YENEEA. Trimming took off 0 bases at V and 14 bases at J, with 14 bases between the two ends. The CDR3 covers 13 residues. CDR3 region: CASSLDPVSREFF. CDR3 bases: TGTGCCAGCAGCTTAGATCCGGTATCAAGGGAGTTCTTC.

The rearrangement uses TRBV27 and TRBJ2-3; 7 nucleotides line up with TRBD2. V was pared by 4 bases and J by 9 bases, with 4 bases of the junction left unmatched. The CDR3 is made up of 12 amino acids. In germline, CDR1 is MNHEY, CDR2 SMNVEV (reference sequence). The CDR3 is CASSSLGGTQYF. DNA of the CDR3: TGTGCCAGCAGTTCCCTGGGGGGGACGCAGTATTTT.

The CDR3 region is CASSASIGGEQYF. In nucleotides, the CDR3 is TGCGCCAGCAGTGCTAGCATCGGGGGCGAGCAGTACTTC. The J gene is TRBJ2-7, the V gene TRBV10-1; perhaps TRBD2 as D (6 bases). CDR1 WNHNN and CDR2 SYGVQD come from the germline V gene (reference sequence). V gave up 4 bases and J gave up 6 bases, with 13 bases separating them. There are 13 residues in the CDR3.

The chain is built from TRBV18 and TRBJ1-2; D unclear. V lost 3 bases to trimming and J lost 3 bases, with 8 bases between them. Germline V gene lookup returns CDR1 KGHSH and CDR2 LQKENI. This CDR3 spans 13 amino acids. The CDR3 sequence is CASSPIGDYGYTF. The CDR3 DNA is TGTGCCAGCTCACCTATTGGAGACTATGGCTACACCTTC.

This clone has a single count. Written as DNA, the CDR3 is TGTGCCAGCAGTCCTTACACAGATACGCAGTATTTT. Amino acid sequence: CASSPYTDTQYF. The chain couples TRBV28 to TRBJ2-3, with D unclear. The CDR3 is 12 residues long. V gave up 5 bases and J gave up 2 bases, with 5 bases separating them. Germline loops: CDR1 MDHEN, CDR2 SYDVKM.

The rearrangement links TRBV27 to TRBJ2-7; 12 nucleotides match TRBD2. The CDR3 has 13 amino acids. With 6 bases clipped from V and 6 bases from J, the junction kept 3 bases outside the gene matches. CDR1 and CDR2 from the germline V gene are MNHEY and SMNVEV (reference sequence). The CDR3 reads CASRTSGSIEQYF. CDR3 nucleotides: TGTGCCAGCAGGACTAGCGGGAGTATCGAGCAGTACTTC.

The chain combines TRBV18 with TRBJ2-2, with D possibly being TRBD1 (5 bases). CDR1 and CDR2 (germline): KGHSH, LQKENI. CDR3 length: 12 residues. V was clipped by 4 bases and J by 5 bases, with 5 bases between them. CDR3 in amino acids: CASSQGTGELFF. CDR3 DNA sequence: TGTGCCAGCTCACAGGGGACCGGGGAGCTGTTTTTT.